Included here is one TCR beta chain sequence, with context. The antigen remains unidentified. V lost 4 bases, J lost 1 base, and 11 bases lay in between. The germline V gene has CDR1 LNHDA and CDR2 SQIVND (reference sequence). The CDR3 is made up of 16 amino acids. This entry is derived from a study of cytomegalovirus exposure and HLA in healthy donors. General observations from the study: Later on, analysis showed that most CMV-associated TCR beta chains appeared to be HLA-restricted. For TCR beta chains, V- and J-gene trimming was later linked to a missense DCLRE1C variant.

Amplification used 60 Vbeta primers and 13 Jbeta primers. TCRdb's table, derived via immunoSEQ multiplex PCR, lists solely in-frame clones and lacks some. The table lists some 130,000 clones, about four fifths of them singletons. Every donor was a healthy person donating bone marrow. At collection, donors were nominally healthy, but unrecorded immune exposures were probable. Sequencing was performed on PBMCs. The genes are TRBV19 and TRBJ2-6; D unresolved. The clonotype originates from a man aged 25 to 40 in good health. The CDR3 DNA follows: TGTGCCAGTAGTAATCCTTCACTGTCTGGGGCCAACGTCCTGACTTTC. It translates to CASSNPSLSGANVLTF.